The text below deals with one T cell receptor (beta chain). The data stem from a study of blood T cell repertoires in COVID-19. Study in general: Samples taken during acute and convalescent COVID-19 were collected in the United States, Italy and Spain. PBMCs, B-cell-depleted T cells, or T cells provided the cDNA or gDNA that made up the material.

The CDR3 consists of 15 residues. The V end lost 0 bases, the J end lost 5 bases, and 14 bases lay between the germline ends. The germline gives CDR1 PRHDT, CDR2 FYEKMQ (reference sequence). Original processing methods: Scientists estimated how many nucleated cells there were by amplifying reference gene primers. Sequenced by immunoSEQ multiplex PCR; TCRdb stores in-frame clones only, minus some. From that table come the V and J calls and clone size; the DNA was used to work out D and trimming. The data show 250,000 to 300,000 clones, around 87% seen once. This chain links TRBV13 with TRBJ2-7, with a weak D call TRBD2 (6 bases). The sequence was collected from a woman in her thirties or forties who had recovered from COVID-19. Sequencing used peripheral blood. In DNA form, the CDR3 reads TGTGCCAGCAGCTTAGGGCGGGGCGGTAGGAACGAGCAGTACTTC. This translates into CASSLGRGGRNEQYF.